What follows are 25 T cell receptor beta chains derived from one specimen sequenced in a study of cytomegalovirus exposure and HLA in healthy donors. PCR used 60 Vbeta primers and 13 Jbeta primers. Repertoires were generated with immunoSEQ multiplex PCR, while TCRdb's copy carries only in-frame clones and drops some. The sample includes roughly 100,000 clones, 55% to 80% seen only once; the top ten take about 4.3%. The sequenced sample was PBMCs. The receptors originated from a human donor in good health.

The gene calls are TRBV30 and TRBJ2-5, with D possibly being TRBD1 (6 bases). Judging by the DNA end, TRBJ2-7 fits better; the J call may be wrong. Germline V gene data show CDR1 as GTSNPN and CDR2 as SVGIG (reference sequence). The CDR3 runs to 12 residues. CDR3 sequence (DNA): TGTGCCCTGACAGGCGCTACCTACGAGCAGTACTTC. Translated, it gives CALTGATYEQYF.

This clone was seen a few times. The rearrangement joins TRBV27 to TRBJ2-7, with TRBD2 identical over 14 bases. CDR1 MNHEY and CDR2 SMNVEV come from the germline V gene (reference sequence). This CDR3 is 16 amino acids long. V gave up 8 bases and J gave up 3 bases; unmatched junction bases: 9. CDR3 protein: CASQGLAGASFYEQYF. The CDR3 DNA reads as TGTGCCAGCCAGGGACTAGCGGGAGCCAGCTTCTACGAGCAGTACTTC.

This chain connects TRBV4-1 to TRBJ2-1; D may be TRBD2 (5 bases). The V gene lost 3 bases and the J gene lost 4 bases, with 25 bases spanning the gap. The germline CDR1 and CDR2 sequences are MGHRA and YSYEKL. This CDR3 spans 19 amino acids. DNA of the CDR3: TGCGCCAGCAGCCACCCCGGCGGCTCTAGCATACGAACGTACAATGAGCAGTTCTTC. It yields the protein CASSHPGGSSIRTYNEQFF.

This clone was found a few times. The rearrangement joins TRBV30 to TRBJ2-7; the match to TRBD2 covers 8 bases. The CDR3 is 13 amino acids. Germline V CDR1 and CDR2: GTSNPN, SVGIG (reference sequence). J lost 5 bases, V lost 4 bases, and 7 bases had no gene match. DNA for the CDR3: TGTGCCTGGACCAGCGGGAGAGTCAACGAGCAGTACTTC. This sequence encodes CAWTSGRVNEQYF.

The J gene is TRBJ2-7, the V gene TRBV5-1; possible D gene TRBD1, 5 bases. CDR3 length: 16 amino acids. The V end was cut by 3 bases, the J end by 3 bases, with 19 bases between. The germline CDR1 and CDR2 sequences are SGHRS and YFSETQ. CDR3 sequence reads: CASSSVESRGNYEQYF. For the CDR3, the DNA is TGCGCCAGCAGCTCGGTGGAGTCAAGGGGAAACTACGAGCAGTACTTC.

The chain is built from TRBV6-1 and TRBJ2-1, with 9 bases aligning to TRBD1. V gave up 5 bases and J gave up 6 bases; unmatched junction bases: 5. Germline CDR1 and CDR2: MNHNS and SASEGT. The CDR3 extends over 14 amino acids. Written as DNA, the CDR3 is TGTGCCAGCAGTCCACTGGACAGGGGCAATGAGCAGTTCTTC. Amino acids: CASSPLDRGNEQFF.

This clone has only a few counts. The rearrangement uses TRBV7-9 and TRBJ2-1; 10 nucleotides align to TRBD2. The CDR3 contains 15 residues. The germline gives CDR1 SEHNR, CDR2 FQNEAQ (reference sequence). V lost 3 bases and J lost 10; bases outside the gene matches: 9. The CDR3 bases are TGTGCCAGCAGCTTTAGCGGGCTAGCGGGAGTCGAGCAGTTCTTC. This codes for CASSFSGLAGVEQFF. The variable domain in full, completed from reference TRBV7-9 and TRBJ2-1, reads DTGVSQNPRHKITKRGQNVTFRCDPISEHNRLYWYRQTLGQGPEFLTYFQNEAQLEKSRLLSDRFSAERPKGSFSTLEIQRTEQGDSAMYLCASSFSGLAGVEQFFGPGTRLTVL.

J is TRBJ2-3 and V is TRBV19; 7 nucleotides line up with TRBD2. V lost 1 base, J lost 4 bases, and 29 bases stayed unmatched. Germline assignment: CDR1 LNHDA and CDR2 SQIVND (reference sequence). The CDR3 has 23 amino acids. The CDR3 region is CASSIVFSGWSLPPLSNPDTQYF. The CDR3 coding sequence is TGTGCCAGTAGTATAGTGTTTAGCGGGTGGTCCCTTCCGCCCCTTAGTAACCCAGATACGCAGTATTTT.

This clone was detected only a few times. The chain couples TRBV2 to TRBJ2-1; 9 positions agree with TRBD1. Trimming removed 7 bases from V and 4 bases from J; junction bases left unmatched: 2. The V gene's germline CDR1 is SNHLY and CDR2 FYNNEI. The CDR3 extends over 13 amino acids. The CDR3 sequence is CASIGQGYNEQFF. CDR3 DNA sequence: TGTGCCAGCATAGGACAGGGGTACAATGAGCAGTTCTTC.

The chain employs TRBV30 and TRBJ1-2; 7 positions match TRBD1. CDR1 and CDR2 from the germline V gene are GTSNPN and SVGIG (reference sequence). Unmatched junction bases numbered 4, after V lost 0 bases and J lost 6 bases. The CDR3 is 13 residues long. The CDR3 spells CAWSVLGGDGYTF. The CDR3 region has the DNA TGTGCCTGGAGTGTACTAGGGGGCGATGGCTACACCTTC.

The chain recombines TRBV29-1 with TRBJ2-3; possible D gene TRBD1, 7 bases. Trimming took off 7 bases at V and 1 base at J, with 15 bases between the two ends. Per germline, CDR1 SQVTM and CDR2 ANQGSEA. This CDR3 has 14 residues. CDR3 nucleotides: TGCAGCGGAGGAGGGGGCCGGGGCACAGATACGCAGTATTTT. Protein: CSGGGGRGTDTQYF.

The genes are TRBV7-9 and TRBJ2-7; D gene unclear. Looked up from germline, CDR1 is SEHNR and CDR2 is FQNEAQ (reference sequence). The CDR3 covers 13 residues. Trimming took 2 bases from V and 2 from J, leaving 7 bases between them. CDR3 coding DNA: TGTGCCAGCAGCTTACGTCAGACCTACGAGCAGTACTTC. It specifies CASSLRQTYEQYF.

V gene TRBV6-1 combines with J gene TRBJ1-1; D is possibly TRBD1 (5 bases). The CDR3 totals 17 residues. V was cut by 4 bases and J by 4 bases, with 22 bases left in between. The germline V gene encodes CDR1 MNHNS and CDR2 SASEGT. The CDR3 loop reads CASSGPGGGDIGTEAFF. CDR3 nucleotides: TGTGCCAGCAGTGGCCCCGGGGGAGGGGATATCGGCACTGAAGCTTTCTTT.

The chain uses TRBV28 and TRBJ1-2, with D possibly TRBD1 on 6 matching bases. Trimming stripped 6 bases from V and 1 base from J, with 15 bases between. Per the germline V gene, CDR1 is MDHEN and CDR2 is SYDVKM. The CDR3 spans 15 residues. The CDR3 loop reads CASSAGGANNYGYTF. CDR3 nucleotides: TGTGCCAGCAGCGCCGGGGGGGCCAATAACTATGGCTACACCTTC.

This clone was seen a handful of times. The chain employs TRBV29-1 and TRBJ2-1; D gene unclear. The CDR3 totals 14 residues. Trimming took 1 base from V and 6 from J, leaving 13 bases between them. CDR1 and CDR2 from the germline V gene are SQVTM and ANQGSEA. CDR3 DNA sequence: TGCAGCGTTGAAGTTGACCCCCGGAGCAATGAGCAGTTCTTC. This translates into CSVEVDPRSNEQFF.

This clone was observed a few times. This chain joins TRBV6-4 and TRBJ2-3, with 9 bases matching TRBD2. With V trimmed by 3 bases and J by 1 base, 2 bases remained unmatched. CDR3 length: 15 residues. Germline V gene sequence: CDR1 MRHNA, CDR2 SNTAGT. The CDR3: CASSESSGGTDTQYF. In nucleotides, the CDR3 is TGTGCCAGCAGTGAGTCTAGCGGGGGCACAGATACGCAGTATTTT.

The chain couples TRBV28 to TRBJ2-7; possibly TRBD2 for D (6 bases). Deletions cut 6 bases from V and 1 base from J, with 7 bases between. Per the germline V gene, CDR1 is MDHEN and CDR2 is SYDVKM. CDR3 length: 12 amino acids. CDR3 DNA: TGTGCCAGCAGGGGGGGTTCCTACGAGCAGTACTTC. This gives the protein CASRGGSYEQYF.

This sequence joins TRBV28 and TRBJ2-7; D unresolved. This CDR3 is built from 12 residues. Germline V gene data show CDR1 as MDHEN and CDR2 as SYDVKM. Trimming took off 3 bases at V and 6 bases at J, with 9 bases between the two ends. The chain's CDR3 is CASSFTVAEQYF. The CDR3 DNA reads TGTGCCAGCAGTTTCACGGTCGCCGAGCAGTACTTC.

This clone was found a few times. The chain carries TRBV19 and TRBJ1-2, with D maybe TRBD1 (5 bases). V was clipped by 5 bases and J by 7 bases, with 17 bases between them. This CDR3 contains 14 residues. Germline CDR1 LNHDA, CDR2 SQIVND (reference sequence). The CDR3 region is CASSSDQGRSGYTF. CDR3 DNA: TGTGCCAGTAGTTCTGATCAGGGTCGGAGTGGCTACACCTTC. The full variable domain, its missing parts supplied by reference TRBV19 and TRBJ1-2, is DGGITQSPKYLFRKEGQNVTLSCEQNLNHDAMYWYRQDPGQGLRLIYYSQIVNDFQKGDIAEGYSVSREKKESFPLTVTSAQKNPTAFYLCASSSDQGRSGYTFGSGTRLTVV.

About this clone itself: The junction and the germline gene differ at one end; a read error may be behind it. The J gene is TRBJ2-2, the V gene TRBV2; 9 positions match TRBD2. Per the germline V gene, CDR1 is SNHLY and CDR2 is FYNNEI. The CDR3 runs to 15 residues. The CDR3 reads CAISRLAANTGELFF. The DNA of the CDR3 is TGTGCCATCAGTCGACTAGCGGCGAACACCGGGGAGCTGTTTTTT.

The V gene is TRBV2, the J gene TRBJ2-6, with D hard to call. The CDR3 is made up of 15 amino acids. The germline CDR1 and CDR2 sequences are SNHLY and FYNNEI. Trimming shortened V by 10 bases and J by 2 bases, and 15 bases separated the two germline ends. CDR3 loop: CANQAGVAGANVLTF. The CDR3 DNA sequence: TGTGCCAACCAAGCTGGAGTTGCTGGGGCCAACGTCCTGACTTTC.

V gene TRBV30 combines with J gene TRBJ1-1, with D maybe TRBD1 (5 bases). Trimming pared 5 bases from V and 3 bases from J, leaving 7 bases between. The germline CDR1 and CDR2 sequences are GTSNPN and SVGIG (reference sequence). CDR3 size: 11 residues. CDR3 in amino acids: CAWDRDTEAFF. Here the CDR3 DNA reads TGTGCCTGGGACAGAGACACTGAAGCTTTCTTT.

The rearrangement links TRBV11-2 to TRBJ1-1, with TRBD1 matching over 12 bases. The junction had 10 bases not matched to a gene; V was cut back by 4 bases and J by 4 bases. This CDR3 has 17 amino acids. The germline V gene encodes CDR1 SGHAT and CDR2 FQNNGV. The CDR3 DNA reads TGTGCCAGCAGCTCGGCCGGGACAGGGGGCCGTGTCACTGAAGCTTTCTTT. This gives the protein CASSSAGTGGRVTEAFF.

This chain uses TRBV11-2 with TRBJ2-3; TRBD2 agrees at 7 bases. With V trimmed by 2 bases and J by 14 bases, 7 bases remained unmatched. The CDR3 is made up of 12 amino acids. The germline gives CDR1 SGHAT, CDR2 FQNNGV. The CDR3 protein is CASSLLWEGPYF. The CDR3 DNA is TGTGCCAGCAGCTTACTGTGGGAGGGCCCGTATTTT.

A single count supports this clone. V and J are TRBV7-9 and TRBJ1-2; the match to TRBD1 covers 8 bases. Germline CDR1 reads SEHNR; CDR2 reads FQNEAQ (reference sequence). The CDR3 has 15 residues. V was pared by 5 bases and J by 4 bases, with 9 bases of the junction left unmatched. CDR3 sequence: CASSVRTGTTYGYTF. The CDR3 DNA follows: TGTGCCAGCAGCGTGAGGACAGGGACAACCTATGGCTACACCTTC. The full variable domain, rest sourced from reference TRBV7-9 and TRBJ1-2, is DTGVSQNPRHKITKRGQNVTFRCDPISEHNRLYWYRQTLGQGPEFLTYFQNEAQLEKSRLLSDRFSAERPKGSFSTLEIQRTEQGDSAMYLCASSVRTGTTYGYTFGSGTRLTVV.